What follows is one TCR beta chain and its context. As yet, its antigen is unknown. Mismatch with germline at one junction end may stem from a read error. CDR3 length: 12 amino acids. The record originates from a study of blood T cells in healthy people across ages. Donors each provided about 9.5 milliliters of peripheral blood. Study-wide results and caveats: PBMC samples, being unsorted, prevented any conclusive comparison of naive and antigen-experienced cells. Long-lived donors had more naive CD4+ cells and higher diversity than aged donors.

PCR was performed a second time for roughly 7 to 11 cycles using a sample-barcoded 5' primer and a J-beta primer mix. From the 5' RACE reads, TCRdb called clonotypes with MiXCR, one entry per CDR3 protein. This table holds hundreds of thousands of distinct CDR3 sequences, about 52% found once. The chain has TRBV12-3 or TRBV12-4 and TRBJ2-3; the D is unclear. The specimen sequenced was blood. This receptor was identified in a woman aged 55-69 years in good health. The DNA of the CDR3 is TGTGCCAGCAGAGCGTCCCTAAATACGCGGTATTTT. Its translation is CASRASLNTRYF.